This TCR beta chain was captured in a study of blood T cells in healthy people across ages. Germline CDR1 is MNHEY and CDR2 is SMNVEV (reference sequence). CDR3 length: 15 residues. The second PCR ran roughly 6 to 11 cycles with a sample-barcoded 5' primer and J-beta primers. TCRdb processed the 5' RACE reads anew with MiXCR; each CDR3 protein has one entry. This table has a few hundred thousand distinct CDR3 sequences, about 25% appearing once. This clonotype was detected only a few times. The sample was also linked to a second study, of T cells of mothers and their children. That paper notes: Donors comprised three healthy Caucasian mothers plus their six children.

This TCR was recovered from a boy aged 2-9 years in good health. The genes are TRBV27 and TRBJ2-5; weak D call: TRBD2 (7 bases). The DNA matches TRBJ2-7 better at its end, which makes the J call doubtful. Specimen: blood. CDR3 bases: TGTGCCAGCAGTTTAGAGGGGGGGCGGGGGTACGAGCAGTACTTC. Residues: CASSLEGGRGYEQYF.